This TCR beta chain was recovered during a study of cytomegalovirus exposure and HLA in healthy donors. The germline V and J ends were trimmed by 3 bases and 2 bases, with 11 bases remaining between them. The CDR3 contains 14 residues. Germline values: CDR1 SGHRS, CDR2 YFSETQ. Healthy bone marrow donors made up the cohort. When sampled, the donors appeared nominally healthy, though they likely had unrecorded immune exposures. This PCR relied on a set of 60 Vbeta primers and 13 Jbeta primers. Methods used by the authors: It was a later analysis that counted about 80 million unique TCR beta chains, of which 9.5 million to 14 million were shared. Some clones are missing from TCRdb's copy, which holds only in-frame ones; the method was immunoSEQ multiplex PCR. D and trimming were read from the DNA, whereas the V and J calls and clone size are those reported in that table. This table holds 200,000 to 250,000 clones, 70% to 85% found once.

The source is a woman aged 40 to 55 in good health and CMV-seronegative. The material sequenced was PBMCs. The V gene is TRBV5-1, the J gene TRBJ2-5, with a tentative D call TRBD2 (6 bases). CDR3 in amino acids: CASSWSGLQETQYF. The CDR3 DNA sequence: TGCGCCAGCAGCTGGTCGGGACTGCAAGAGACCCAGTACTTC.